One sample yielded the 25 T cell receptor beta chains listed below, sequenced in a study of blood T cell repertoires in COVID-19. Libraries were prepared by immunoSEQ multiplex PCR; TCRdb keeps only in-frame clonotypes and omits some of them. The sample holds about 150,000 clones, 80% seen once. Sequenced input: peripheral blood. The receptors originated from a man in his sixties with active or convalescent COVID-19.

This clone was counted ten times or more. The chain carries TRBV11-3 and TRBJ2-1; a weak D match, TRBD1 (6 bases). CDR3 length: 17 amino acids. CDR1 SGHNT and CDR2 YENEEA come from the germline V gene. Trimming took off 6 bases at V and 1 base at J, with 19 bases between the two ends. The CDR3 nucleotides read TGTGCCAGCAGTCCCCAGGGCAGGGGTATGTCCTACAATGAGCAGTTCTTC. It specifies CASSPQGRGMSYNEQFF.

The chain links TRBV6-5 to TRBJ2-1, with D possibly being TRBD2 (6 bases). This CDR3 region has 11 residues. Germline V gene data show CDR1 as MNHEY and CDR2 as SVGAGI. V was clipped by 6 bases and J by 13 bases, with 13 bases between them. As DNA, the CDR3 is TGTGCCAGCAGCCCCGGGAGAGTCCAGTTCTTC. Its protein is CASSPGRVQFF.

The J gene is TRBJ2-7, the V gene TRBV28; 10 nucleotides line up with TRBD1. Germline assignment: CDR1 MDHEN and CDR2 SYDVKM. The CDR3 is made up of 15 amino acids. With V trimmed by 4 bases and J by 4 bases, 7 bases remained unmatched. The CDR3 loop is CASSSPGTGVYEQYF. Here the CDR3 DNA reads TGTGCCAGCAGTTCCCCCGGGACAGGGGTATACGAGCAGTACTTC.

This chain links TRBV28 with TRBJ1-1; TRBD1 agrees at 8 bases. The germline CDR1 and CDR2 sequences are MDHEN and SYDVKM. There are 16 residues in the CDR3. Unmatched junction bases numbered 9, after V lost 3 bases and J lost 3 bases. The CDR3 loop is CASSLNRGYFDTEAFF. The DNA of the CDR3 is TGTGCCAGCAGTTTGAACAGGGGGTACTTTGACACTGAAGCTTTCTTT.

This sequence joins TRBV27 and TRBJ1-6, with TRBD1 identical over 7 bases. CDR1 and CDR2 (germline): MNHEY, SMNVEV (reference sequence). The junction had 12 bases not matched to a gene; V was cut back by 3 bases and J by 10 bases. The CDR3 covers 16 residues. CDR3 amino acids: CASSFHGGGLRSPLHF. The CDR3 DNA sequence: TGTGCCAGCAGTTTCCATGGAGGGGGCCTTAGGTCACCCCTCCACTTT.

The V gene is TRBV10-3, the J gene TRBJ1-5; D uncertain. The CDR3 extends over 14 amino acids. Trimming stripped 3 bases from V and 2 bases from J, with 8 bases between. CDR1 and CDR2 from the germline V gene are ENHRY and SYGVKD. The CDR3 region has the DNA TGTGCCATCAGTGAAACCGGGGGCAATCAGCCCCAGCATTTT. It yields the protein CAISETGGNQPQHF.

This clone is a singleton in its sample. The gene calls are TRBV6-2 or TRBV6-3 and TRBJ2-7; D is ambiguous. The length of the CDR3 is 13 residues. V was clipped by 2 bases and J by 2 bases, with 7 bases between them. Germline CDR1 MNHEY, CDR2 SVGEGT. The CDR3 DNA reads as TGTGCCAGCAGTTACACAGCCCCCTACGAGCAGTACTTC. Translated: CASSYTAPYEQYF.

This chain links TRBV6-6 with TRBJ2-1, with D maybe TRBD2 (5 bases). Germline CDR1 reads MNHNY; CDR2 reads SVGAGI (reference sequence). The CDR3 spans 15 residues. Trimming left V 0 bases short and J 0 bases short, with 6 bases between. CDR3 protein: CASSYSRDSYNEQFF. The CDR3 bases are TGTGCCAGCAGTTACTCGAGGGACTCCTACAATGAGCAGTTCTTC.

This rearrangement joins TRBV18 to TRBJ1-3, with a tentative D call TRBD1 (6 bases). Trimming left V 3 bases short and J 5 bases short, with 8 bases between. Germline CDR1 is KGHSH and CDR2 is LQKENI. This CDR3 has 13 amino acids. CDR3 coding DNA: TGTGCCAGCTCACCGGGGGCAAGAAACACCATATATTTT. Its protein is CASSPGARNTIYF.

CDR3 amino acids: CASSLSGANEKLFF. The DNA for the CDR3 is TGTGCCAGCAGCCTATCGGGGGCTAATGAAAAACTGTTTTTT. V is TRBV7-9 and J is TRBJ1-4; maybe TRBD1 (5 bases). The V end was cut by 5 bases, the J end by 3 bases, with 10 bases between. This CDR3 contains 14 residues. Germline V gene sequence: CDR1 SEHNR, CDR2 FQNEAQ (reference sequence).

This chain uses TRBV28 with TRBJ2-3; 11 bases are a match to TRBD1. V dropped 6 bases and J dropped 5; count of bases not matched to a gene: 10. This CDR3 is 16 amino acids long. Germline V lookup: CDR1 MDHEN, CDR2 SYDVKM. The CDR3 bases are TGTGCCAGCAGCCGAGGACAGGGGGCGGTTGTAGATACGCAGTATTTT. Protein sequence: CASSRGQGAVVDTQYF.

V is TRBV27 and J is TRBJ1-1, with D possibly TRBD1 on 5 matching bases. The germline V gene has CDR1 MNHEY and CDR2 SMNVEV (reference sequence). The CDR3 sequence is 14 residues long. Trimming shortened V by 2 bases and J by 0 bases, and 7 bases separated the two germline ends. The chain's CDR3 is CASSLTRVNTEAFF. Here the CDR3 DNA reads TGTGCCAGCAGTTTAACCAGGGTGAACACTGAAGCTTTCTTT.

In nucleotides, the CDR3 is TGCGCCAGCAGCCAAGATGGAGGGTATGGCTACACCTTC. Protein sequence: CASSQDGGYGYTF. V gene TRBV4-1 combines with J gene TRBJ1-2, with unresolved D. This CDR3 contains 13 residues. Germline values: CDR1 MGHRA, CDR2 YSYEKL. V lost 0 bases, J lost 5 bases, and 7 bases lay in between.

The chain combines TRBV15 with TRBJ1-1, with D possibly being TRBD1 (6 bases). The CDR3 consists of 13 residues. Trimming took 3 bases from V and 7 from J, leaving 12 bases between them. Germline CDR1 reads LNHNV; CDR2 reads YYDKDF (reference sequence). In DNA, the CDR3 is TGTGCCACCAGCAGGGGCAGGGGCAGTGAAGCTTTCTTT. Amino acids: CATSRGRGSEAFF.

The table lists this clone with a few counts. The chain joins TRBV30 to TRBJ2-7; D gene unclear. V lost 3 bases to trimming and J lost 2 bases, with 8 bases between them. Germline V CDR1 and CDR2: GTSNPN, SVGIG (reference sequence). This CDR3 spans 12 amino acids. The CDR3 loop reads CAWRKRAYEQYF. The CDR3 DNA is TGTGCCTGGAGGAAACGGGCCTACGAGCAGTACTTC.

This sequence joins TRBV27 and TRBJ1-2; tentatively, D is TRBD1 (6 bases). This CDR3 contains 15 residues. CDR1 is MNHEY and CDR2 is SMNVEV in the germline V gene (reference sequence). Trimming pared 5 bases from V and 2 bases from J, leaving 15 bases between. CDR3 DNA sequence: TGTGCCAGCAGTGGGCGGGGGGCGCAGAACTATGGCTACACCTTC. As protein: CASSGRGAQNYGYTF.

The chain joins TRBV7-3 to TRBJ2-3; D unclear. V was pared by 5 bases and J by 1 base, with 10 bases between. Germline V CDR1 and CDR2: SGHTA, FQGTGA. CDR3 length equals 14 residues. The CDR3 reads CASSREARTDTQYF. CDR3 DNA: TGTGCCAGCAGCCGAGAAGCCCGCACAGATACGCAGTATTTT.

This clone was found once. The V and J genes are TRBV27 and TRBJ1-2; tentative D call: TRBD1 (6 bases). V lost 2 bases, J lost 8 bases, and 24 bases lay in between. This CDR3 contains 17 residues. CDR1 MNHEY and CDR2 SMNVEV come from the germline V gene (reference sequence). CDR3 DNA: TGTGCCAGCAGTTTAAGGCCACAGGGAGTGACTCTCGGGGGCTACACCTTC. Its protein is CASSLRPQGVTLGGYTF.

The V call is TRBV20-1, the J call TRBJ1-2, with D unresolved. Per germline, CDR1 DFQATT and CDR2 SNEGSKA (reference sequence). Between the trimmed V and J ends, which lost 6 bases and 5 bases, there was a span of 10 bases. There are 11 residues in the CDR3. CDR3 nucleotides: TGCAGTGCCCGATCGACTTATGGCTACACCTTC. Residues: CSARSTYGYTF.

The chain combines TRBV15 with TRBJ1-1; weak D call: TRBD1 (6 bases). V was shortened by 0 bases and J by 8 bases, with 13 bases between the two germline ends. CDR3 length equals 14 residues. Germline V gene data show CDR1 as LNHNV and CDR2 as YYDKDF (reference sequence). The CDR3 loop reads CATSRDHNRVEAFF. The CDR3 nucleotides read TGTGCCACCAGCAGAGACCACAACAGGGTCGAAGCTTTCTTT.

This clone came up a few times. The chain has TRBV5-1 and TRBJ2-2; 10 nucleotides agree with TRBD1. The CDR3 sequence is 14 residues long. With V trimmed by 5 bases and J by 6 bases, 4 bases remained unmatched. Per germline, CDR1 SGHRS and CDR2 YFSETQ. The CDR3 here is CASRRTGGSGELFF. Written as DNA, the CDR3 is TGCGCCAGCAGGCGGACAGGGGGATCCGGGGAGCTGTTTTTT.

CDR3 protein: CAISEQNSNYGYTF. As DNA, the CDR3 is TGTGCCATCAGTGAGCAGAATTCTAACTATGGCTACACCTTC. V gene TRBV10-3 combines with J gene TRBJ1-2; D ambiguous. V gave up 2 bases and J gave up 0 bases, with 7 bases separating them. Germline V gene lookup returns CDR1 ENHRY and CDR2 SYGVKD. This CDR3 has 14 amino acids.

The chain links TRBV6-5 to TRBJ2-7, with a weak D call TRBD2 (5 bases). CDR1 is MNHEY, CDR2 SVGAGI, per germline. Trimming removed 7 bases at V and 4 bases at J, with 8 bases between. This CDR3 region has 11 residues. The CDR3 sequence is CASTGKYEQYF. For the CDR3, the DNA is TGTGCCAGCACCGGGAAATACGAGCAGTACTTC.

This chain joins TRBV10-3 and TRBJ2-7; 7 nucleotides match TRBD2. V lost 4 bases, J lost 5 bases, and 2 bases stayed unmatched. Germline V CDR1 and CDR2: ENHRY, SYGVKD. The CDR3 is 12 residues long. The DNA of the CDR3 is TGTGCCATCAGTGTGCGGGAGAACGAGCAGTACTTC. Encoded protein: CAISVRENEQYF.

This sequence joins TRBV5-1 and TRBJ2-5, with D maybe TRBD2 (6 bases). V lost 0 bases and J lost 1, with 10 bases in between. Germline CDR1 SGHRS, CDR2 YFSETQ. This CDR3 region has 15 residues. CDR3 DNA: TGCGCCAGCAGCTTGGCCGGAGGGGCCCAAGAGACCCAGTACTTC. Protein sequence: CASSLAGGAQETQYF.